These 20 T cell receptor beta chains share one sample of origin, sequenced in a study of immune evolution from preneoplasia to lung adenocarcinoma. Data came from immunoSEQ multiplex PCR; TCRdb stores just in-frame clones and leaves some out. The table includes around 3,700 clones, over 80% detected once. What was sequenced was FFPE invasive lung adenocarcinoma tissue. All receptors derive from a person aged 70 to 85 with invasive lung adenocarcinoma.

V and J are TRBV10-3 and TRBJ2-1; D gene uncertain. V lost 11 bases and J 8 bases, leaving 19 bases between the germline ends. CDR3 length equals 13 residues. Germline V lookup: CDR1 ENHRY, CDR2 SYGVKD. The CDR3: CALRTNTEDEQFF. The CDR3 coding sequence is TGTGCCCTCCGAACAAATACAGAAGATGAGCAGTTCTTC.

The chain joins TRBV6-6 to TRBJ2-6; 7 bases align to TRBD1. This CDR3 is built from 14 residues. The germline gives CDR1 MNHNY, CDR2 SVGAGI (reference sequence). The trim removed 9 bases at V and 0 bases at J, leaving 2 bases unmatched. The CDR3 DNA follows: TGTGCCAGTAGACAGGGCTCTGGGGCCAACGTCCTGACTTTC. Protein sequence: CASRQGSGANVLTF.

This chain links TRBV19 with TRBJ2-2, with a weak D call TRBD2 (6 bases). Trimming took off 5 bases at V and 2 bases at J, with 12 bases between the two ends. Germline V gene data show CDR1 as LNHDA and CDR2 as SQIVND (reference sequence). CDR3 length: 15 amino acids. CDR3 nucleotides: TGTGCCAGTAGTGTGGGGGACTTTAACACCGGGGAGCTGTTTTTT. Its protein product is CASSVGDFNTGELFF.

The sample holds one count of this clone. The chain is built from TRBV10-3 and TRBJ2-3, with D maybe TRBD2 (6 bases). The CDR3 contains 16 residues. CDR1 is ENHRY and CDR2 is SYGVKD in the germline V gene. The V end lost 6 bases, the J end lost 0 bases, and 16 bases lay between the germline ends. In nucleotides, the CDR3 is TGTGCCATCAGAACGTGGCGGGATCCGAGCACAGATACGCAGTATTTT. Residues: CAIRTWRDPSTDTQYF.

This clone was counted a single time. This chain connects TRBV5-4 to TRBJ2-5; no clear D. The J call may not be correct, given that the DNA end is closer to TRBJ2-7. In germline, CDR1 is SGHNT, CDR2 YYREEE (reference sequence). The CDR3 totals 13 residues. CDR3 amino acids: CASSGPHIYEQYF. CDR3 nucleotides: TGTGCCAGCAGCGGACCCCACATTTACGAGCAGTACTTC.

The chain has TRBV9 and TRBJ2-6, with TRBD1 identical over 8 bases. This CDR3 has 15 amino acids. V shed 5 bases and J 4 bases; nucleotides not matched to a gene: 5. The germline V gene encodes CDR1 SGDLS and CDR2 YYNGEE. The CDR3 sequence: CASSQGALGANVLTF. CDR3 bases: TGTGCCAGCAGTCAGGGGGCCCTCGGGGCCAACGTCCTGACTTTC.

The chain employs TRBV18 and TRBJ2-2; no firm D call. Per the germline V gene, CDR1 is KGHSH and CDR2 is LQKENI. This CDR3 has 12 amino acids. The V end was cut by 4 bases, the J end by 5 bases, with 5 bases between. The CDR3 region is CASSLKTGELFF. In DNA form, the CDR3 reads TGTGCCAGCTCACTTAAGACCGGGGAGCTGTTTTTT.

This rearrangement joins TRBV28 to TRBJ2-7; the D gene could be TRBD1 or TRBD2 (5 bases each). There are 17 residues in the CDR3. V gave up 5 bases and J gave up 0 bases, with 20 bases separating them. Germline CDR1 is MDHEN and CDR2 is SYDVKM. The CDR3, as DNA: TGTGCCAGCAGTCGCCCCGTTGAGGGGAGCCCCTCCTACGAGCAGTACTTC. Translation gives CASSRPVEGSPSYEQYF.

The chain carries TRBV9 and TRBJ2-5; 14 nucleotides line up with TRBD2. Germline V gene lookup returns CDR1 SGDLS and CDR2 YYNGEE. V was pared by 0 bases and J by 5 bases, with 0 bases of the junction left unmatched. The CDR3 runs 15 residues. CDR3 region: CASSVGLAGGETQYF. CDR3 bases: TGTGCCAGCAGCGTAGGACTAGCGGGAGGGGAGACCCAGTACTTC.

V is TRBV30 and J is TRBJ2-7; no firm D call. This CDR3 has 11 amino acids. Trimming took 2 bases from V and 3 from J, leaving 5 bases between them. The germline CDR1 and CDR2 sequences are GTSNPN and SVGIG (reference sequence). The CDR3 nucleotides read TGTGCCTGGAGTAAAGTCTACGAGCAGTACTTC. Translated: CAWSKVYEQYF.

Only a few counts were recorded for this clone. V gene TRBV29-1 combines with J gene TRBJ1-1; the D gene is possibly TRBD1 (6 bases). Germline CDR1 is SQVTM and CDR2 is ANQGSEA. V dropped 5 bases and J dropped 0 bases, with 16 bases sitting between them. The CDR3 extends over 15 amino acids. CDR3 protein: CSVTPLQGLNTEAFF. DNA of the CDR3: TGCAGCGTTACCCCCCTACAGGGATTGAACACTGAAGCTTTCTTT.

The chain recombines TRBV19 with TRBJ1-2, with a weak D call TRBD1 (5 bases). V gave up 5 bases and J gave up 3 bases, with 10 bases separating them. The CDR3 is 13 residues long. CDR1 and CDR2 from the germline V gene are LNHDA and SQIVND (reference sequence). The CDR3 is CASSAQGYYGYTF. The CDR3, as DNA: TGTGCCAGTAGTGCTCAGGGTTACTATGGCTACACCTTC.

J is TRBJ2-1 and V is TRBV10-1; TRBD1 aligns across 8 bases. Germline values: CDR1 WNHNN, CDR2 SYGVQD (reference sequence). V gave up 6 bases and J gave up 5 bases; unmatched junction bases: 6. There are 14 residues in the CDR3. The CDR3 DNA is TGCGCCAGCAGAGGACAGGGACCGGACAATGAGCAGTTCTTC. Amino acid sequence: CASRGQGPDNEQFF.

The chain employs TRBV28 and TRBJ2-3; D not certain. CDR1 and CDR2 (germline): MDHEN, SYDVKM. The CDR3 spans 11 residues. Trimming removed 8 bases from V and 4 bases from J, with 7 bases in between. CDR3 sequence reads: CASEEADTQYF. DNA for the CDR3: TGTGCCAGCGAAGAGGCAGATACGCAGTATTTT.

This clone was detected once. V gene TRBV5-1 combines with J gene TRBJ2-6; no firm D call. The germline gives CDR1 SGHRS, CDR2 YFSETQ. V was clipped by 4 bases and J by 2 bases, with 7 bases between them. The CDR3 totals 14 residues. CDR3 region: CASSDNTGANVLTF. The CDR3, as DNA: TGCGCCAGCAGCGACAATACTGGGGCCAACGTCCTGACTTTC.

This chain links TRBV7-9 with TRBJ2-7, with 11 bases fitting TRBD2. V shed 5 bases, J shed 3 bases, and the junction held 9 bases outside the gene matches. There are 16 residues in the CDR3. Per germline, CDR1 SEHNR and CDR2 FQNEAQ (reference sequence). CDR3 DNA sequence: TGTGCCAGCAGCGGTTTCACTAGCGGGAGCAGCTACGAGCAGTACTTC. Residues: CASSGFTSGSSYEQYF.

The CDR3 sequence: CASSPETQSNQPQHF. CDR3 DNA: TGTGCCAGCTCACCGGAGACCCAGTCAAATCAGCCCCAGCATTTT. The chain uses TRBV18 and TRBJ1-5; no firm D call. The length of the CDR3 is 15 residues. Trimming stripped 3 bases from V and 4 bases from J, with 13 bases between. In germline, CDR1 is KGHSH, CDR2 LQKENI. The variable domain in full, completed from reference TRBV18 and TRBJ1-5, reads NAGVMQNPRHLVRRRGQEARLRCSPMKGHSHVYWYRQLPEEGLKFMVYLQKENIIDESGMPKERFSAEFPKEGPSILRIQQVVRGDSAAYFCASSPETQSNQPQHFGDGTRLSIL.

V is TRBV7-9 and J is TRBJ2-3, with no clear D. The V gene's germline CDR1 is SEHNR and CDR2 FQNEAQ (reference sequence). The length of the CDR3 is 12 residues. V was trimmed by 1 base and J by 6 bases, leaving 5 bases between them. For the CDR3, the DNA is TGTGCCAGCAGCTTAGGGGATGATACGCAGTATTTT. This gives the protein CASSLGDDTQYF.

This chain connects TRBV6-6 to TRBJ1-2; 12 positions match TRBD1. Germline CDR1 is MNHNY and CDR2 is SVGAGI (reference sequence). The CDR3 runs 15 residues. V shed 5 bases and J 8 bases; nucleotides not matched to a gene: 9. DNA for the CDR3: TGTGCCAGCAGTGTCCCGGGACAGGGGGCAAGAGGCTACACCTTC. This sequence encodes CASSVPGQGARGYTF.

This clone was detected only a few times. The chain joins TRBV7-8 to TRBJ1-4; 9 bases line up with TRBD1. CDR3 size: 14 residues. The germline V gene encodes CDR1 SGHVS and CDR2 FQNEAQ. Trimming cost V 5 bases and J 8 bases; bases outside gene matches: 6. The CDR3 coding sequence is TGTGCCAGCAGCGGCCGGGACAGGGCCGAAAAACTGTTTTTT. Amino acids: CASSGRDRAEKLFF.